This T cell receptor beta chain appears in the sequencing data of a study of vaccination and CD4 T cells after COVID-19. Overall study context: Overlapping SARS-CoV-2, HCoV-NL63, HCoV-OC43 and HCoV-229E spike peptides were used to stimulate cells. Treatment of control cultures consisted of a CEFX pool, an HIV-1 Nef pool, or no peptide.

As for treatment: roughly 11-day PBMC culture with coronavirus spike peptide pools or control peptides (ViraFEST assay). Oncomine TCR Beta short-read sequencing was applied to DNA from cultured CD4+ T cells. TCRdb reanalysed the PCR reads using MiXCR and keeps one entry per CDR3 protein. In the table there are over 10,000 distinct CDR3 sequences, 45% of which are singletons. As regards this clonotype: Its cognate antigen is unknown.

V trimming: 6 bases; J trimming: 1 base; junction bases outside the gene matches: 9. Per germline, CDR1 DFQATT and CDR2 SNEGSKA (reference sequence). This CDR3 has 16 amino acids. This chain joins TRBV20-1 and TRBJ1-5; 10 bases line up with TRBD1. Sequencing was performed on cultured CD4+ T cells from blood, taken after SARS-CoV-2 vaccination. The clonotype originates from a human donor with COVID-19. The DNA for the CDR3 is TGCAGTGCAAGTAGACAGGGGGCTGGGAGCAATCAGCCCCAGCATTTT. This sequence encodes CSASRQGAGSNQPQHF.